This T cell receptor beta chain was identified in a study of cytomegalovirus exposure and HLA in healthy donors. PCR was performed using 60 Vbeta and 13 Jbeta primers. Sequencing was performed with immunoSEQ multiplex PCR; in TCRdb, only in-frame clones are kept and a portion is missing. Found here are 200,000 or so clones, 85% to 90% of them singletons; the top ten hold 1.3%. The CDR3 has 14 amino acids. Per germline, CDR1 SGDLS and CDR2 YYNGEE. Trimming removed 0 bases at V and 8 bases at J, with 12 bases between. The specimen was PBMCs. This chain uses TRBV9 with TRBJ2-1; D is possibly TRBD1 (6 bases). The sequence was obtained from a human donor in good health. CDR3 DNA: TGTGCCAGCAGCGTAGAGGGGGTTTGGGATGAGCAGTTCTTC. Translated, it gives CASSVEGVWDEQFF.